A single T cell receptor (beta chain) is shown here with its context. Its matching antigen is unknown. The data derive from a study of T cells in Graves' hyperthyroidism and ophthalmopathy. Whole-study results and caveats: Blood samples included most of the expanded thyroid clonotypes exceeding 0.001.

RNA transcripts were the template for amplifying TCR beta CDR3 regions. Using the HTBI primer set, a first-round RT-PCR was run on the TCR CDR3. TCRdb re-analysed the multiplex PCR reads in MiXCR, keeping a single row per CDR3 protein. The sample lists about 740,000 distinct CDR3 sequences, approximately 15% seen once, with 10% to 13% in the top ten. The CDR3 spans 17 residues. Germline lookup yields CDR1 SGHTS and CDR2 YDEGEE. The V gene end was trimmed by 0 bases and the J gene end by 3 bases; junction bases not matched to a gene: 9. The TCR sequence derives from a woman younger than 35 with Graves' hyperthyroidism. Sequences were obtained from blood. This chain joins TRBV5-8 and TRBJ2-5; 9 nucleotides align to TRBD2. DNA of the CDR3: TGTGCCAGCAGCTTGGGAGCAGGACTAGCGTCTAAAGAGACCCAGTACTTC. Translating gives CASSLGAGLASKETQYF.